These T cell receptor beta chains were read from a single sample in a study of T cell repertoires in cytomegalovirus infection. Via MiXCR, TCRdb re-called the reads, giving one row per CDR3 protein. The sample has 700,000 to 950,000 distinct CDR3 sequences, 30% to 35% seen once; the top ten hold 9.5% to 15%. No antigen is known for these receptors. This specimen was cultured CD8+ T cells from PBMCs, taken from culture after CMV antigen stimulation. All receptors derive from a human donor in good health (CMV status not recorded). Some clones in this sample may be carry-over from other donors' samples. Both conserved end residues are part of each CDR3. The D gene is left open where the match is weak. The listing skips clone size in some rows; elsewhere it reads once, few, many or a size class.

D gene: TRBD1
clone size: few
V gene: TRBV19
J gene: TRBJ1-1
CDR3 protein: CASSIGGTDEAFF
CDR3 DNA: TGTGCCAGTAGTATCGGGGGGACAGATGAAGCTTTCTTT

D gene: -
clone size: -
V gene: TRBV6-1
J gene: TRBJ2-3
CDR3 protein: CASRSALARGYSTDTQYF
CDR3 DNA: TGTGCCAGCAGATCAGCCCTTGCCAGGGGCTATAGCACAGATACGCAGTATTTT

D gene: -
clone size: -
V gene: TRBV5-6
J gene: TRBJ1-3
CDR3 protein: CASSIGNTGNTIYF
CDR3 DNA: TGTGCCAGCAGTATTGGTAATACTGGAAACACCATATATTTT

D gene: -
clone size: -
V gene: TRBV27
J gene: TRBJ1-3
CDR3 protein: CASGYSGNTIYF
CDR3 DNA: TGTGCCAGCGGCTATTCTGGAAACACCATATATTTT

D gene: -
clone size: few
V gene: TRBV19
J gene: TRBJ1-1
CDR3 protein: CASNLDTTGNTEAFF
CDR3 DNA: TGTGCCAGTAATTTGGACACTACGGGGAACACTGAAGCTTTCTTT

D gene: TRBD1
clone size: few
V gene: TRBV7-9
J gene: TRBJ2-1
CDR3 protein: CASSWRVGTGTSSYNEQFF
CDR3 DNA: TGTGCCAGCAGCTGGCGGGTCGGGACAGGGACCAGCTCCTACAATGAGCAGTTCTTC

D gene: TRBD2
clone size: few
V gene: TRBV4-1
J gene: TRBJ2-5
CDR3 protein: CASSRSGTSDYQETQYF
CDR3 DNA: TGCGCCAGCAGCCGATCCGGGACTAGCGACTACCAAGAGACCCAGTACTTC

D gene: TRBD1
clone size: many
V gene: TRBV7-2
J gene: TRBJ2-1
CDR3 protein: CASSSRQGYSKDHNYNEQFF
CDR3 DNA: TGTGCCAGCAGCTCAAGACAGGGGTATAGCAAAGACCATAACTACAATGAGCAGTTCTTC

D gene: -
clone size: few
V gene: TRBV27
J gene: TRBJ1-2
CDR3 protein: CASSFGGQSYGYTF
CDR3 DNA: TGTGCCAGCAGTTTTGGCGGGCAGTCCTATGGCTACACCTTC

D gene: -
clone size: -
V gene: TRBV19
J gene: TRBJ1-1
CDR3 protein: CASSMAGEAFF
CDR3 DNA: TGTGCCAGTAGTATGGCGGGGGAAGCTTTCTTT

D gene: -
clone size: few
V gene: TRBV4-1
J gene: TRBJ1-5
CDR3 protein: CASSQDTSRASQPQHF
CDR3 DNA: TGCGCCAGCAGCCAAGACACTAGCAGGGCGAGTCAGCCCCAGCATTTT

D gene: TRBD2
clone size: -
V gene: TRBV7-4
J gene: TRBJ2-5
CDR3 protein: CASSPTSGGEETQYF
CDR3 DNA: TGTGCCAGCAGCCCTACTAGCGGGGGGGAAGAGACCCAGTACTTC

D gene: TRBD1
clone size: -
V gene: TRBV28
J gene: TRBJ1-1
CDR3 protein: CASSLMDRGPVNTEAFF
CDR3 DNA: TGTGCCAGCAGTTTAATGGACAGGGGCCCCGTGAACACTGAAGCTTTCTTT

D gene: -
clone size: -
V gene: TRBV19
J gene: TRBJ2-3
CDR3 protein: CASSMYVADTDTQYF
CDR3 DNA: TGTGCCAGTTCAATGTATGTTGCGGACACAGATACGCAGTATTTT

D gene: -
clone size: few
V gene: TRBV7-2
J gene: TRBJ1-5
CDR3 protein: CASSLEFQPQHF
CDR3 DNA: TGTGCCAGCAGCTTAGAGTTCCAGCCCCAGCATTTT

D gene: TRBD2
clone size: -
V gene: TRBV27
J gene: TRBJ2-3
CDR3 protein: CASLAGGFRGTDTQYF
CDR3 DNA: TGTGCCTCACTAGCGGGGGGGTTTCGTGGGACAGATACGCAGTATTTT

D gene: TRBD1
clone size: -
V gene: TRBV27
J gene: TRBJ1-5
CDR3 protein: CASSVQGGHQPQHF
CDR3 DNA: TGTGCCAGCAGTGTTCAGGGGGGGCATCAGCCCCAGCATTTT

D gene: -
clone size: many
V gene: TRBV7-2
J gene: TRBJ2-5
CDR3 protein: CASSLEFRGTVQETQYF
CDR3 DNA: TGTGCCAGCAGCTTAGAGTTTCGGGGGACTGTCCAAGAGACCCAGTACTTC